The T cell receptor (beta chain) under discussion was sequenced for a study of early T cells in non-severe SARS-CoV-2 infection. Study conclusions and caveats: VDJdb matching, biased toward anti-spike CD8 responses, missed private and CD4 specificities.

Researchers tagged individual cDNA molecules with unique molecular identifiers. Via MiXCR, TCRdb re-called the 5' RACE reads, giving one row per CDR3 protein. The sample has around 50,000 distinct CDR3 sequences; 9.5% to 15% are singletons. CDR1 and CDR2 from the germline V gene are MDHEN and SYDVKM. This CDR3 is 15 amino acids long. Trimming removed 3 bases at V and 0 bases at J, with 9 bases between. Notes on this clonotype: What it recognizes is unknown.

What was sequenced was whole blood. The J gene is TRBJ2-4, the V gene TRBV28; no reliable D call. The TCR was taken from an adult who was a healthcare worker with PCR-confirmed SARS-CoV-2 infection or an uninfected control (not recorded which). The CDR3: CASSLGSIAKNIQYF. The CDR3 nucleotides are TGTGCCAGCAGTTTGGGATCTATAGCCAAAAACATTCAGTACTTC.